In its sample, the clone carrying this T cell receptor (beta chain) was seen many times. Its matching antigen is unknown. What was amplified from RNA transcripts were TCR beta CDR3 regions. The TCR CDR3 first-round RT-PCR relied on the HTBI primer set. TCRdb re-called the multiplex PCR reads with MiXCR, one entry per CDR3 protein. Of under 600,000 distinct CDR3 sequences listed, about 16% are singletons. Clinical symptoms, serum thyroxine, TRAb, thyroid ultrasound and orbital computed tomography established diagnosis. The entry originates in a study of T cells in Graves' hyperthyroidism and ophthalmopathy. Study outcomes and limitations: Researchers found most expanded thyroid clonotypes above 0.001 in blood as well. The model made its ophthalmopathy prediction, and onset followed a median approximately 6 months later.

The V gene's germline CDR1 is SGHTA and CDR2 FQGTGA. Trimming at V came to 5 bases and at J to 2 bases, leaving 15 bases not matched to a gene. The CDR3 runs to 18 residues. The TCR sequence derives from a woman between 40 and 55 years old with Graves' ophthalmopathy. Sequenced material: blood. The rearrangement links TRBV7-3 to TRBJ2-1; 7 bases agree with TRBD1. The CDR3 here is CASSPVAFRDSPYNEQFF. CDR3 DNA sequence: TGTGCCAGCAGCCCAGTGGCTTTCCGGGACAGTCCCTACAATGAGCAGTTCTTC.